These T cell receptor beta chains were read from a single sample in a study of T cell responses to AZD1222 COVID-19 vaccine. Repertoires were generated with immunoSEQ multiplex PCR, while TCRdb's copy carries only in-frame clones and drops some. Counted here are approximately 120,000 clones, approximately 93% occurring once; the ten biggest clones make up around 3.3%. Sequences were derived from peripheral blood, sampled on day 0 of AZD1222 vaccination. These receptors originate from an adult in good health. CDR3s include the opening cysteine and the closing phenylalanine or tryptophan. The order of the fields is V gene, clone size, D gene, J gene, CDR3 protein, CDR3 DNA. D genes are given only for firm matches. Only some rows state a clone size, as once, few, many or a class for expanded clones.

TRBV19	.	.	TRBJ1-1	CASRPPQGNTEAFF	TGTGCCAGTAGACCCCCACAGGGAAACACTGAAGCTTTCTTT
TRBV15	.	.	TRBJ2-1	CATSRERGNEQFF	TGTGCCACCAGCAGAGAGAGGGGGAATGAGCAGTTCTTC
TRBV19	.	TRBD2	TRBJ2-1	CASQGSGRAAPTTEQFF	TGTGCCTCTCAGGGTAGCGGGAGGGCGGCTCCTACAACTGAGCAGTTCTTC
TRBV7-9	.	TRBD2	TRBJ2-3	CASSLAGAGGGDTQYF	TGTGCCAGCAGCTTAGCCGGAGCGGGAGGGGGAGATACGCAGTATTTT
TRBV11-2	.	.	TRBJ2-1	CASSPLTRGEQFF	TGTGCCAGCAGCCCCCTGACTAGAGGAGAGCAGTTCTTC
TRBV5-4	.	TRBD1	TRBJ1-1	CASSPGTATEAFF	TGTGCCAGCAGCCCCGGGACAGCTACTGAAGCTTTCTTT
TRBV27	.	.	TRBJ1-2	CASSFLPPKGGGTYGYTF	TGTGCCAGCAGTTTCTTACCGCCCAAGGGGGGAGGGACGTATGGCTACACCTTC
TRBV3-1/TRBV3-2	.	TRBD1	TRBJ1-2	CASSTLDRGSYGYTF	TGTGCCAGCAGCACCCTGGACAGGGGAAGCTATGGCTACACCTTC
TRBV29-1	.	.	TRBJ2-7	CSVLTLTGNFYEQYF	TGCAGCGTGCTCACCCTTACAGGAAACTTCTACGAGCAGTACTTC
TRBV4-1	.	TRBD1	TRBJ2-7	CASSQVRMGQGPYEQYF	TGCGCCAGCAGCCAAGTCCGCATGGGACAGGGGCCCTACGAGCAGTACTTC
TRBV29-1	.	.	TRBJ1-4	CSVERGGSEKLFF	TGCAGCGTTGAGAGGGGGGGTAGTGAAAAACTGTTTTTT
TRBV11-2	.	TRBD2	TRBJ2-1	CASSQNSGTSEQFF	TGTGCCAGCAGCCAAAATAGCGGGACTTCTGAGCAGTTCTTC
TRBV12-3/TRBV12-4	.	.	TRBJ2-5	CASRREQETQYF	TGTGCCAGCCGCCGGGAGCAAGAGACCCAGTACTTC
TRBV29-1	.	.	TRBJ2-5	CSVFVAETQYF	TGCAGCGTTTTCGTCGCAGAGACCCAGTACTTC
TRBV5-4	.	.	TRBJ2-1	CASSVWLNEQFF	TGTGCCAGCAGCGTATGGCTAAATGAGCAGTTCTTC
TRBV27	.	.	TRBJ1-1	CASSLLVNTEAFF	TGTGCCAGCAGTTTATTAGTGAACACTGAAGCTTTCTTT
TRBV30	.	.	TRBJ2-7	CAWSVTGRASYEQYF	TGTGCCTGGAGTGTGACAGGGAGGGCCTCCTACGAGCAGTACTTC
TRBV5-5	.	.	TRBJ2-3	CASSLMSGRADTQYF	TGTGCCAGCTCCCTGATGTCGGGCAGGGCCGATACGCAGTATTTT
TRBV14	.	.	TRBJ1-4	CASSQDLGAANEKLFF	TGTGCCAGCAGCCAAGATCTCGGAGCGGCTAATGAAAAACTGTTTTTT
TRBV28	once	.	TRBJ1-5	CASSSGRPQHF	TGTGCCAGCAGTTCAGGAAGGCCCCAGCATTTT
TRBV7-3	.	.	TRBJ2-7	CASSLGLSYEQYF	TGTGCCAGCAGCCTTGGACTGAGCTACGAGCAGTACTTC
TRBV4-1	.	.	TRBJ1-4	CASSHLTESNEKLFF	TGCGCCAGCAGCCATCTGACAGAGTCAAATGAAAAACTGTTTTTT
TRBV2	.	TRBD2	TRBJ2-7	CASSLGLAGMGEQYF	TGTGCCAGCAGTCTCGGACTAGCGGGAATGGGTGAGCAGTACTTC
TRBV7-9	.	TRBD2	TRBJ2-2	CASSLVLAGAGELFF	TGTGCCAGCAGCTTAGTACTAGCGGGAGCCGGGGAGCTGTTTTTT
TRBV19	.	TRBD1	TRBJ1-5	CASGTGLQPQHF	TGTGCCAGTGGGACAGGGCTTCAGCCCCAGCATTTT
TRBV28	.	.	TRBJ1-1	CASSLGPEGGTEAFF	TGTGCCAGCAGTTTAGGGCCCGAAGGGGGCACTGAAGCTTTCTTT
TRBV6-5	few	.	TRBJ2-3	CASTVELPTDTQYF	TGTGCCAGCACTGTAGAGTTGCCCACAGATACGCAGTATTTT
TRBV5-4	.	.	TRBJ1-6	CASSLGGGADSPLHF	TGTGCCAGCAGCTTGGGTGGCGGGGCGGACTCACCCCTCCACTTT
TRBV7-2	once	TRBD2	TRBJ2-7	CASSVAGGSGEQYF	TGTGCCAGCAGCGTAGCGGGAGGGTCTGGCGAGCAGTACTTC
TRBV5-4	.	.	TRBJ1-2	CASSLGGEHGYGYTF	TGTGCCAGCAGCTTGGGGGGGGAGCACGGCTATGGCTACACCTTC
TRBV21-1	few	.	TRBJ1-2	CASNYRDFCYGYTF	TGTGCCAGCAACTACAGGGATTTCTGCTATGGCTACACCTTC
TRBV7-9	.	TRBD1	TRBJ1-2	CASRLGQGNYGYTF	TGTGCCAGCAGGCTTGGACAGGGGAACTATGGCTACACCTTC
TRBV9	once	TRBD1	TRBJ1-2	CASSVPGQGDYGYTF	TGTGCCAGCAGCGTACCGGGACAGGGGGACTATGGCTACACCTTC
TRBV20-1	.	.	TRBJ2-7	CSGGDSYEQYF	TGCAGTGGAGGGGACTCCTACGAGCAGTACTTC
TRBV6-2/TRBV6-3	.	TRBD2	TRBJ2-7	CASSSGLAHYEQYF	TGTGCCAGCAGTTCGGGACTAGCGCACTACGAGCAGTACTTC
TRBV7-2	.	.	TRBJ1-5	CASSSILGLFNQPQHF	TGTGCCAGCAGCTCTATATTGGGTCTTTTTAATCAGCCCCAGCATTTT
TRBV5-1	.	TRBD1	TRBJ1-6	CASSLDGQGVISPLHF	TGCGCCAGCAGCTTGGATGGCCAGGGGGTGATTTCACCCCTCCACTTT
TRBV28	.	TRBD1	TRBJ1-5	CASSTGGLDQPQHF	TGTGCCAGCAGTACAGGGGGCCTCGATCAGCCCCAGCATTTT
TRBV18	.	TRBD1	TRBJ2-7	CASSPRDRSYEQYF	TGTGCCAGCTCACCCCGGGACAGGTCCTACGAGCAGTACTTC
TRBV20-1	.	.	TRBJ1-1	CSASGRTEAFF	TGCAGTGCTTCAGGGAGAACTGAAGCTTTCTTT
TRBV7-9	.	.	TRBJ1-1	CASSSREASAYMNTEAFF	TGTGCCAGCAGCTCAAGGGAGGCGAGCGCCTACATGAACACTGAAGCTTTCTTT
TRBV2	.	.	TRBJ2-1	CASLPEFGSSYNEQFF	TGTGCCAGCCTCCCGGAGTTCGGGAGTTCCTACAATGAGCAGTTCTTC
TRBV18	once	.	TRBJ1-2	CASSPPPRTFNYGYTF	TGTGCCAGCTCACCACCGCCAAGGACCTTTAACTATGGCTACACCTTC
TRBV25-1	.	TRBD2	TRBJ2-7	CASSEWGSGTAYEQYF	TGTGCCAGCAGTGAATGGGGTAGCGGGACCGCCTACGAGCAGTACTTC
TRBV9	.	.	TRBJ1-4	CASSVDGARREKLFF	TGTGCCAGCAGCGTAGATGGGGCGAGACGAGAAAAACTGTTTTTT
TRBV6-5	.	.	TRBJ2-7	CASSTRPGEQYF	TGTGCCAGCAGTACGAGGCCGGGGGAGCAGTACTTC
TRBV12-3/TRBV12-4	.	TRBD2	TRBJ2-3	CASSPGGGDTQYF	TGTGCCAGCAGCCCGGGCGGGGGGGATACGCAGTATTTT
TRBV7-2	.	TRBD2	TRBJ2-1	CASSPGLGYNEQFF	TGTGCCAGCAGCCCCGGACTAGGCTACAATGAGCAGTTCTTC
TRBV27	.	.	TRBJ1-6	CATQGRDYNSPLHF	TGTGCCACCCAAGGCAGGGACTATAATTCACCCCTCCACTTT